The T cell receptor beta chain described here comes from a study of blood T cell repertoires in COVID-19. Background on the study: Samples taken during acute and convalescent COVID-19 were collected in the United States, Italy and Spain. PBMCs, B-cell-depleted T cells, or T cells were the source of the cDNA or gDNA that made up the material.

Trimming at V came to 5 bases and at J to 9 bases, leaving 6 bases not matched to a gene. The CDR3 is 12 residues long. Germline V gives CDR1 SQVTM, CDR2 ANQGSEA. The authors' processing: Amplification of reference gene primers was used by the study to estimate nucleated cell counts. Some clones are missing from TCRdb's copy, which holds only in-frame ones; the method was immunoSEQ multiplex PCR. That table supplies the V and J calls and clone size; D and trimming were determined from the DNA. The sample consists of about 210,000 clones, 80% to 90% of them appearing once. This clone was detected only once.

The V gene is TRBV29-1, the J gene TRBJ2-4, with TRBD1 matching 8 bases. Source material: peripheral blood. The receptor was derived from a woman in her forties or fifties with active or convalescent COVID-19. The CDR3 reads CSVQGADSIQYF. The CDR3 DNA reads as TGCAGCGTTCAGGGGGCGGACAGCATTCAGTACTTC.